The present entry profiles one T cell receptor (beta chain) with its context. Authors' data handling: Amplification of reference gene primers was used by the study to estimate nucleated cell counts. Sequencing was performed with immunoSEQ multiplex PCR; in TCRdb, only in-frame clones are kept and a portion is missing. From that table come the V and J calls and clone size; the DNA was used to work out D and trimming. The table has 150,000 or so clones, about four fifths seen once; the top ten hold around 13%. These data originate in a study of blood T cell repertoires in COVID-19. Overall study: COVID-19 samples from acute and convalescent phases originated in the United States, Italy and Spain. The cDNA or gDNA used as material had been derived from T cells, B-cell-depleted T cells, or PBMCs.

Sequencing was carried out using peripheral blood. The source is a man between 65 and 85 years old who had recovered from COVID-19.

The CDR3 region is CASLNGASTTGELFF. The CDR3 DNA follows: TGTGCCAGCTTAAATGGGGCCTCGACCACCGGGGAGCTGTTTTTT. V is TRBV18 and J is TRBJ2-2; D is perhaps TRBD1 (5 bases). CDR1 and CDR2 (germline): KGHSH, LQKENI. Trimming removed 7 bases from V and 4 bases from J, with 16 bases in between. The CDR3 is 15 residues long.